One sample yielded the 7 T cell receptor beta chains listed below, sequenced in a study of human T cells and chemical hapten exposure. TCRdb recomputed calls from the RACE reads with MiXCR, one row per CDR3 protein. The sample yields approximately 33,000 distinct CDR3 sequences, about 7.7% seen once. Time point defined: healthy volunteer bleed at 2 weeks. Whole blood, unfractionated, served as the material for total RNA extraction. The sample consisted of whole blood. Receptors were obtained from a human donor in good health. Some clones in this sample may be carry-over from other donors' samples.

The sample holds many counts of this clonotype. This rearrangement joins TRBV18 to TRBJ1-5; no clear D gene. V lost 6 bases, J lost 4 bases, and 10 bases lay in between. Germline V gene data show CDR1 as KGHSH and CDR2 as LQKENI. CDR3 length: 13 residues. The CDR3 DNA reads as TGTGCCAGCTCGCGATCCGCAAATCAGCCCCAGCATTTT. Translation gives CASSRSANQPQHF.

The CDR3, as DNA: TGCAGTGCTCGGACAGGGAATAGGGAAAAACTGTTTTTT. Translating gives CSARTGNREKLFF. The rearrangement joins TRBV20-1 to TRBJ1-4; TRBD1 aligns across 8 bases. V shed 5 bases, J shed 8 bases, and the junction held 7 bases outside the gene matches. The CDR3 has 13 amino acids. CDR1 and CDR2 from the germline V gene are DFQATT and SNEGSKA (reference sequence).

The rearrangement joins TRBV10-3 to TRBJ2-2; 9 positions agree with TRBD2. There are 14 residues in the CDR3. The V segment lost 11 bases and the J segment 0 bases; nucleotides outside the gene matches: 4. The germline gives CDR1 ENHRY, CDR2 SYGVKD. The CDR3 loop is CAAGGIANTGELFF. The CDR3 region has the DNA TGTGCCGCGGGAGGGATCGCGAACACCGGGGAGCTGTTTTTT.

Ten or more counts support this clonotype. The chain joins TRBV10-3 to TRBJ2-1; the match to TRBD2 covers 8 bases. The V gene end was trimmed by 0 bases and the J gene end by 6 bases; junction bases not matched to a gene: 7. Looked up from germline, CDR1 is ENHRY and CDR2 is SYGVKD. This CDR3 is built from 16 residues. Here the CDR3 DNA reads TGTGCCATCAGTGAGTCGGGCGGGGGGCATTTCAATGAGCAGTTCTTC. It encodes CAISESGGGHFNEQFF.

The chain is built from TRBV28 and TRBJ2-4; D call uncertain. Trimming took 4 bases from V and 5 from J, leaving 3 bases between them. The germline gives CDR1 MDHEN, CDR2 SYDVKM. This CDR3 is 11 amino acids long. CDR3 region: CASSCQNIQYF. CDR3 nucleotides: TGTGCCAGCAGTTGCCAAAACATTCAGTACTTC.

This clonotype occurred many times. The J gene is TRBJ1-4, the V gene TRBV29-1, with TRBD1 identical over 7 bases. J lost 1 base, V lost 4 bases, and 6 bases had no gene match. The germline V gene encodes CDR1 SQVTM and CDR2 ANQGSEA. The length of the CDR3 is 15 residues. CDR3 region: CSVGPSGGTNEKLFF. CDR3 nucleotide sequence: TGCAGCGTTGGTCCGTCAGGGGGAACTAATGAAAAACTGTTTTTT.

This clonotype was recorded a few times. The V gene is TRBV20-1, the J gene TRBJ2-1; D unclear. The ends were cut back, 6 bases at V and 6 bases at J, with 6 bases in the middle. The length of the CDR3 is 10 residues. The germline V gene has CDR1 DFQATT and CDR2 SNEGSKA (reference sequence). CDR3 in DNA: TGCAGTGCCATGGGCAATGAGCAGTTCTTC. It translates to CSAMGNEQFF.